These 2 T cell receptor beta chains originate from one sample sequenced in a study of cytomegalovirus exposure and HLA in healthy donors. This PCR relied on a set of 60 Vbeta primers and 13 Jbeta primers. Measured with immunoSEQ multiplex PCR; TCRdb has only the in-frame clones, and not every one. The profile shows 95,000 to 150,000 clones, around three fifths of them singletons. The specimen sequenced was PBMCs. Receptor source: a woman aged 35 to 49 in good health and CMV-seropositive.

The genes are TRBV5-5 and TRBJ2-7; maybe TRBD2 (6 bases). The CDR3 has 16 residues. Germline V lookup: CDR1 SGHKS, CDR2 YYEKEE (reference sequence). V lost 0 bases to trimming and J lost 3 bases, with 16 bases between them. The DNA of the CDR3 is TGTGCCAGCAGCTTGGGGGAGGCGGGGCAGATCTACGAGCAGTACTTC. Its protein product is CASSLGEAGQIYEQYF.

This chain links TRBV7-9 with TRBJ1-1, with 9 bases identical to TRBD1. J was trimmed by 4 bases and V by 1 base; bases with no gene match: 4. Germline V lookup: CDR1 SEHNR, CDR2 FQNEAQ (reference sequence). The CDR3 runs 15 residues. The CDR3: CASSLGPTGGTEAFF. The CDR3 region has the DNA TGTGCCAGCAGCTTAGGGCCGACAGGGGGCACTGAAGCTTTCTTT.